The entry below describes one TCR beta chain. This beta chain lies outside the target of a library built for alpha chains; its clone size means little. TCRdb ran MiXCR on the 5' RACE reads and lists one entry per CDR3 protein. Among roughly 110 distinct CDR3 sequences listed, 95% were seen once. This clonotype originated in a female donor with breast cancer. Sample: naive CD4+ T cells sorted from a lymph node. Subset denoted: naive CD4+ T cells, CD4+CD45RA+CD25-.

The CDR3 here is CSARGQGAKSNYGYTF. CDR3 nucleotide sequence: TGCAGTGCTAGAGGACAGGGAGCCAAATCTAACTATGGCTACACCTTC. The chain has TRBV20-1 and TRBJ1-2; 7 bases fit TRBD1. This CDR3 has 16 residues. V was pared by 1 base and J by 0 bases, with 8 bases of the junction left unmatched. CDR1 and CDR2 (germline): DFQATT, SNEGSKA (reference sequence).